A single TCR beta chain is shown here with its context. Its antigen remains unknown. This record belongs to a study of cytomegalovirus exposure and HLA in healthy donors. Study overall: One earlier analysis, a look at about 179 million T cells, found fewer than 140 million unique TCR beta sequences. Whole-study findings and limits: TRBV6-2, TRBV6-3 and some other V segments were excluded as indistinguishable. The CMV antigen specificity of a few CMV-associated chains was confirmed through in vitro analysis. A later analysis found that most CMV-associated TCR beta chains appeared HLA-restricted.

The CDR3 is 13 amino acids. Trimming left V 3 bases short and J 14 bases short, with 15 bases between. CDR1 SGDLS and CDR2 YYNGEE come from the germline V gene. PCR primers comprised 60 Vbeta and 13 Jbeta primers. Profiled with immunoSEQ multiplex PCR; TCRdb holds only in-frame clones, not every one. This table has some 150,000 clones, less than 80% appearing once. The chain has TRBV9 and TRBJ1-6; no clear D. Sequencing was performed on PBMCs. The receptor comes from a man under 40 in good health and CMV-seronegative. This CDR3 reads CASSDPLVSTLHF. The CDR3 DNA is TGTGCCAGCAGCGACCCGCTTGTTAGCACCCTCCACTTT. The variable domain in full, completed from reference TRBV9 and TRBJ1-6, reads DSGVTQTPKHLITATGQRVTLRCSPRSGDLSVYWYQQSLDQGLQFLIQYYNGEERAKGNILERFSAQQFPDLHSELNLSSLELGDSALYFCASSDPLVSTLHFGNGTRLTVT.